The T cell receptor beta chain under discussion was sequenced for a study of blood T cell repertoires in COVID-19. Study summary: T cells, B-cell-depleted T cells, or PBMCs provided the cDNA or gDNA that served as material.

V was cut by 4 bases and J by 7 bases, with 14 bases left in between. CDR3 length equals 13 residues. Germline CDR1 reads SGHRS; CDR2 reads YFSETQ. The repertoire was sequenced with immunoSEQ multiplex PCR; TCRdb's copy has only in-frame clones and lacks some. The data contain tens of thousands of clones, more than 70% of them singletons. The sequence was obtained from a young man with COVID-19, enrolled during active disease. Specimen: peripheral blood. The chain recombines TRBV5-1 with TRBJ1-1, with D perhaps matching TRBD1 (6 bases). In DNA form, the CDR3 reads TGCGCCAGCAGCCCCGACAGGACCGATGAAGCTTTCTTT. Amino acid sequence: CASSPDRTDEAFF.